Following are 5 T cell receptor delta chains from one sample sequenced in a study of Vδ1+ human thymocytes. Study-wide findings and caveats: Thymic TRG and TRD repertoires appeared highly polyclonal, with Gaussian CDR3 length distributions.

These receptors lack a known antigen. Extracted RNA was reverse transcribed into cDNA. Multiplex PCR used pooled V-gene forward primers and a constant-region reverse primer to amplify CDR3s. TCRdb re-identified clones in the multiplex PCR reads via CATT. The sample yields over 45,000 delta-chain clones, roughly 16% seen once. Sequenced sample: Vdelta1+ gamma-delta thymocytes from the thymus. Subset defined: FACS-sorted CD3+ TCRalphabeta- TCRVdelta1+ TCRVdelta2- thymocytes. The receptors shown here come from a girl less than two years old who had congenital heart surgery.

The chain recombines TRDV1 with TRDJ1, with 7 bases that match TRDD2. V shed 4 bases, J shed 0 bases, and the junction held 11 bases outside the gene matches. This CDR3 contains 17 residues. CDR1 TSWWSYY and CDR2 QGS come from the germline V gene. The CDR3 loop reads CALGAQAFLGYTDKLIF. The CDR3 DNA is TGTGCTCTTGGGGCACAAGCCTTCCTGGGTTACACCGATAAACTCATCTTT.

The rearrangement uses TRDV1 and TRDJ1; D is possibly TRDD3 (5 bases). CDR3 length: 15 residues. V shed 2 bases and J shed 4 bases, with 14 bases lying between them. Germline V gives CDR1 TSWWSYY, CDR2 QGS. CDR3 sequence reads: CALGETTGTVDKLIF. CDR3 bases: TGTGCTCTTGGGGAAACAACGGGGACAGTCGATAAACTCATCTTT.

This clone was counted a few times. This chain links TRDV1 with TRDJ1; D is uncertain. Germline CDR1 reads TSWWSYY; CDR2 reads QGS. The CDR3 totals 17 residues. With 4 bases removed from V and 0 bases from J, the gap between germline ends came to 18 bases. CDR3 DNA sequence: TGTGCTCTTGGGGGTTCGGAGACCTTATTGGACACCGATAAACTCATCTTT. Its translation is CALGGSETLLDTDKLIF.

This chain uses TRDV1 with TRDJ1, with 7 bases identical to TRDD3. The V gene's germline CDR1 is TSWWSYY and CDR2 QGS. The V and J ends lost 2 bases and 5 bases, in that order; junction bases with no gene match: 23. The CDR3 spans 20 residues. CDR3 DNA: TGTGCTCTTGGGGAATCGCCCCTAATTCCTCTACTTACTGGGGCAGATAAACTCATCTTT. It specifies CALGESPLIPLLTGADKLIF.

About this clone: A much larger clone lies a single base off, so this may be a read error. Other DNA sequences in the sample encode the same CDR3. The chain links TRAV29/DV5 to TRDJ1; TRDD3 aligns across 7 bases. This CDR3 contains 20 residues. Germline CDR1 reads NSMFDY; CDR2 reads ISSIKDK. The CDR3 coding sequence is TGTGCCGCAAGCGAACTTACCTCGACCTGGAGGCTGGGGGACACCGATAAACTCATCTTT. Translated, it gives CAASELTSTWRLGDTDKLIF.